The present TCR beta chain was sequenced within a study of T-cell reconstitution after alpha-beta-depleted transplantation in children. It was with unique molecular identifiers that the TCRbeta library was prepared. TCRdb independently ran MiXCR on the PCR reads; one entry per CDR3 protein. The sample yields approximately 490,000 distinct CDR3 sequences, around 13% seen once. The germline CDR1 and CDR2 sequences are GTSNPN and SVGIG (reference sequence). Trimming cost V 4 bases and J 4 bases, with 14 bases left between them. The CDR3 loop spans 14 amino acids. The origin of this receptor is a human donor who donated a stem cell graft to a child with combined immunodeficiency. This rearrangement joins TRBV30 to TRBJ2-1; D is tentatively TRBD1 or TRBD2 (5 bases each). The specimen comprised PBMCs from the stem cell graft donor, sampled from the stem cell graft. CDR3 sequence: CAWTSGIAYNEQFF. The DNA of the CDR3 is TGTGCCTGGACCTCAGGGATAGCGTACAATGAGCAGTTCTTC. Using reference TRBV30 and TRBJ2-1 for the parts outside the CDR3, the full variable domain is SQTIHQWPATLVQPVGSPLSLECTVEGTSNPNLYWYRQAAGRGLQLLFYSVGIGQISSEVPQNLSASRPQDRQFILSSKKLLLSDSGFYLCAWTSGIAYNEQFFGPGTRLTVL.